One TCR beta chain is described in this entry. The data are from a study of Ad26.COV2.S vaccination and SARS-CoV-2 variants. Study-wide context: Once or twice, 56 days apart, Ad26.COV2.S was delivered intramuscularly.

TCRdb's table, derived via immunoSEQ multiplex PCR, lists solely in-frame clones and lacks some. In the table there are some 350,000 clones, approximately 87% of which are singletons. The germline V gene encodes CDR1 MGHRA and CDR2 YSYEKL. The germline V and J ends were trimmed by 0 bases and 0 bases, with 11 bases remaining between them. The CDR3 runs to 17 residues. Treatment specified: 15 to 20 received Ad26.COV2.S at low or high dose, single or two shots; about 5 received placebo; per-sample allocation not given. Specimens were obtained on day 63 following the first vaccine or placebo injection. The receptor comes from a person aged 18-60 years who received the Ad26.COV2.S COVID-19 vaccine or a placebo. The sample consisted of peripheral blood, taken in a trial of Ad26.COV2.S vaccine versus placebo. The chain links TRBV4-1 to TRBJ2-2, with D tentatively TRBD1 (5 bases). The DNA of the CDR3 is TGCGCCAGCAGCCAAGATCGTGACAGCTCGAACACCGGGGAGCTGTTTTTT. As protein: CASSQDRDSSNTGELFF.